These 31 T cell receptor beta chains were all obtained from the same sample, sequenced in a study of blood T cell repertoires in COVID-19. Sequencing used immunoSEQ multiplex PCR; TCRdb keeps in-frame clones, though not all of them. The sample carries around 140,000 clones, almost 85% recorded once. Sequenced sample: peripheral blood. These receptors originate from a man in his 60s with acute or convalescent COVID-19.

Concerning this clone itself: One end of the junction fails to match germline, which may point to a read error. V and J are TRBV4-2 and TRBJ2-1, with D perhaps matching TRBD1 (6 bases). Germline V gives CDR1 LGHNA, CDR2 YNFKEQ. The CDR3 spans 11 residues. In nucleotides, the CDR3 is TGTGCCAGCAGCTTTGACAGGTTTAGCGTCTTC. It encodes CASSFDRFSVF.

The rearrangement links TRBV30 to TRBJ1-5, with D maybe TRBD1 (6 bases). The CDR3 has 14 residues. Trimming removed 3 bases from V and 0 bases from J, with 9 bases in between. Per the germline V gene, CDR1 is GTSNPN and CDR2 is SVGIG (reference sequence). CDR3 sequence: CAWSRGYSNQPQHF. CDR3 in DNA: TGTGCCTGGAGCAGGGGCTATAGCAATCAGCCCCAGCATTTT.

This clone appeared once. The rearrangement uses TRBV28 and TRBJ2-7; D is unresolved. The CDR3 consists of 13 residues. Trimming took off 2 bases at V and 0 bases at J, with 5 bases between the two ends. Germline CDR1 MDHEN, CDR2 SYDVKM. Here the CDR3 reads CASSLPVSYEQYF. In nucleotides, the CDR3 is TGTGCCAGCAGTTTACCCGTCTCCTACGAGCAGTACTTC.

This clone was observed a single time. The rearrangement joins TRBV7-2 to TRBJ2-7; 14 bases fit TRBD2. Germline-derived CDR1 and CDR2 are SGHTA and FQGNSA. The ends lost 5 bases at V and 5 bases at J; junction bases unmatched: 8. The CDR3 consists of 16 residues. Here the CDR3 DNA reads TGTGCCAGCAGCACGAGAGGGACTAGCGGGAGCAACGAGCAGTACTTC. This translates into CASSTRGTSGSNEQYF.

The chain has TRBV24-1 and TRBJ2-1, with 9 bases that match TRBD2. The CDR3 sequence is 15 residues long. With 3 bases clipped from V and 10 bases from J, the junction kept 9 bases outside the gene matches. The germline gives CDR1 KGHDR, CDR2 SFDVKD. The CDR3 coding sequence is TGTGCCACCAGTGATAGTTTAGCGGGAGTACCAGAGCAGTTCTTC. Encoded protein: CATSDSLAGVPEQFF.

The chain is built from TRBV5-1 and TRBJ2-7, with TRBD1 as a possible D gene (6 bases). Deletions cut 5 bases from V and 2 bases from J, with 11 bases between. CDR1 SGHRS and CDR2 YFSETQ come from the germline V gene. CDR3 length equals 13 residues. The CDR3 sequence is CASSRDITYEQYF. Written as DNA, the CDR3 is TGCGCCAGCAGTAGGGACATTACCTACGAGCAGTACTTC.

This sequence joins TRBV11-2 and TRBJ1-1; a weak D match, TRBD1 (5 bases). V lost 1 base, J lost 12 bases, and 15 bases lay in between. Per the germline V gene, CDR1 is SGHAT and CDR2 is FQNNGV. The CDR3 runs 13 residues. The CDR3 nucleotides read TGTGCCAGCAGCTTAGGTGCGGGGGTAGCTACTTTCTTT. Amino acid sequence: CASSLGAGVATFF.

The gene calls are TRBV9 and TRBJ1-6, with a tentative D call TRBD1 (6 bases). The CDR3 sequence is 16 residues long. Trimming removed 0 bases at V and 4 bases at J, with 11 bases between. Germline-derived CDR1 and CDR2 are SGDLS and YYNGEE. The CDR3 DNA follows: TGTGCCAGCAGCGTAGAAGGGGGGGGTTATAATTCACCCCTCCACTTT. This encodes CASSVEGGGYNSPLHF.

The V and J genes are TRBV23-1 and TRBJ1-5; tentative D call: TRBD1 (6 bases). TRBV23-1 is an ORF, and what it does is uncertain. The CDR3 sequence is 15 residues long. Trimming shortened V by 2 bases and J by 1 base, and 9 bases separated the two germline ends. This CDR3 reads CASSQATGSNQPQHF. Written as DNA, the CDR3 is TGCGCCAGCAGTCAAGCTACAGGGAGCAATCAGCCCCAGCATTTT.

The chain combines TRBV19 with TRBJ2-2, with 9 bases fitting TRBD2. The CDR3 runs to 14 residues. Germline CDR1 is LNHDA and CDR2 is SQIVND (reference sequence). Losses at the gene ends were 6 bases for V and 5 bases for J; bases not matched to a gene: 4. The CDR3 region is CASRSSGITGELFF. In DNA, the CDR3 is TGTGCCAGTAGATCTAGCGGGATTACCGGGGAGCTGTTTTTT.

This rearrangement joins TRBV27 to TRBJ1-2; a possible D gene is TRBD1 (5 bases). Per germline, CDR1 MNHEY and CDR2 SMNVEV (reference sequence). V lost 0 bases to trimming and J lost 5 bases, with 13 bases between them. CDR3 length equals 15 residues. The DNA of the CDR3 is TGTGCCAGCAGTTTATCCCCAGGGATTGGGTATGGCTACACCTTC. Encoded protein: CASSLSPGIGYGYTF.

In this sample, this clone turned up a few times. The rearrangement uses TRBV19 and TRBJ1-1; 12 positions agree with TRBD1. This CDR3 comprises 18 residues. V lost 3 bases to trimming and J lost 2 bases; unmatched junction nucleotides: 10. The V gene's germline CDR1 is LNHDA and CDR2 SQIVND (reference sequence). The CDR3 is CASSIGRGQGARNTEAFF. The CDR3 DNA reads TGTGCCAGTAGTATCGGGCGGGGACAGGGGGCGAGAAACACTGAAGCTTTCTTT.

This chain uses TRBV18 with TRBJ2-2; 11 nucleotides align to TRBD2. V shed 3 bases and J 6 bases; nucleotides not matched to a gene: 9. The CDR3 contains 17 residues. Germline assignment: CDR1 KGHSH and CDR2 LQKENI. The CDR3 reads CASSPAIIAGGPGELFF. DNA for the CDR3: TGTGCCAGCTCACCCGCCATCATAGCGGGAGGGCCCGGGGAGCTGTTTTTT.

V gene TRBV29-1 combines with J gene TRBJ2-1, with 11 bases identical to TRBD2. Unmatched junction bases numbered 6, after V lost 7 bases and J lost 7 bases. CDR1 and CDR2 from the germline V gene are SQVTM and ANQGSEA. The CDR3 length is 13 residues. The CDR3 bases are TGCAGCGCTGTAGCGGGGGGGCTTAATGAGCAGTTCTTC. As protein: CSAVAGGLNEQFF.

The chain employs TRBV6-5 and TRBJ1-5; 10 bases line up with TRBD1. The CDR3 runs 14 residues. Germline CDR1 and CDR2: MNHEY and SVGAGI. J lost 5 bases, V lost 7 bases, and 5 bases had no gene match. The CDR3 sequence: CASNSGTGDQPQHF. The CDR3 region has the DNA TGTGCCAGCAATTCCGGGACAGGGGATCAGCCCCAGCATTTT.

This clone has a single count. The chain has TRBV10-3 and TRBJ1-3; D not resolved. The V end lost 2 bases, the J end lost 4 bases, and 12 bases lay between the germline ends. CDR1 is ENHRY, CDR2 SYGVKD, per germline. The CDR3 runs 15 residues. The DNA for the CDR3 is TGTGCCATCAGTGAGAGAAATACTGTCGGAAACACCATATATTTT. This translates into CAISERNTVGNTIYF.

A few counts support this clone. This chain uses TRBV7-3 with TRBJ2-1; 9 nucleotides match TRBD2. With 3 bases clipped from V and 8 bases from J, the junction kept 5 bases outside the gene matches. Germline-derived CDR1 and CDR2 are SGHTA and FQGTGA. The CDR3 spans 14 residues. The CDR3 sequence is CASSFSGSGHEQFF. CDR3 nucleotide sequence: TGTGCCAGCAGCTTTAGCGGGAGTGGGCATGAGCAGTTCTTC.

The chain links TRBV20-1 to TRBJ1-6; TRBD1 agrees at 7 bases. Germline V gene data show CDR1 as DFQATT and CDR2 as SNEGSKA (reference sequence). The V segment lost 3 bases and the J segment 8 bases; nucleotides outside the gene matches: 28. The CDR3 runs to 21 residues. CDR3 sequence (DNA): TGCAGTGCTAGTGAGGGGGCAGCAAAACGTATTTCGGGGGGTCCGTATTCACCCCTCCACTTT. Translated, it gives CSASEGAAKRISGGPYSPLHF.

CDR3 region: CASSLGDRDNYGYTF. The CDR3 DNA sequence: TGTGCCAGCAGTTTGGGGGACAGGGACAACTATGGCTACACCTTC. This chain uses TRBV28 with TRBJ1-2, with 9 bases identical to TRBD1. V lost 3 bases and J lost 2; bases outside the gene matches: 4. Germline V gene sequence: CDR1 MDHEN, CDR2 SYDVKM. The CDR3 runs to 15 residues.

This clone showed up just once. The genes are TRBV5-5 and TRBJ2-3; TRBD2 matches at 12 bases. The CDR3 length is 15 residues. The J segment lost 6 bases and the V segment lost 2 bases, leaving 4 bases of the junction unmatched. Germline-derived CDR1 and CDR2 are SGHKS and YYEKEE (reference sequence). The chain's CDR3 is CASSLLTSGGDTQYF. The CDR3 DNA is TGTGCCAGCAGCTTATTAACTAGCGGGGGGGATACGCAGTATTTT.

The chain joins TRBV11-3 to TRBJ2-2; TRBD2 matches at 13 bases. CDR3 length equals 16 residues. The V and J ends lost 5 bases and 7 bases, in that order; junction bases with no gene match: 7. The germline gives CDR1 SGHNT, CDR2 YENEEA. Written as DNA, the CDR3 is TGTGCCAGCAGCCCGGGGACTAGCGGGATATTCGGGGAGCTGTTTTTT. Translated: CASSPGTSGIFGELFF.

This clone has just one count. The rearrangement links TRBV5-6 to TRBJ1-2, with D unresolved. Germline V gene data show CDR1 as SGHDT and CDR2 as YYEEEE. The CDR3 has 16 amino acids. Trimming took off 3 bases at V and 7 bases at J, with 22 bases between the two ends. In nucleotides, the CDR3 is TGTGCCAGCAGCTGGAGGTTGGGGTCCATAGCCGCTGGCTACACCTTC. This translates into CASSWRLGSIAAGYTF.

This rearrangement joins TRBV23-1 to TRBJ1-3; the D gene is possibly TRBD1 (6 bases). TRBV23-1 has ORF status, its function being uncertain. The V end was cut by 2 bases, the J end by 3 bases, with 14 bases between. The CDR3 has 16 residues. CDR3 loop: CASSQRQGLGGNTIYF. CDR3 DNA: TGCGCCAGCAGTCAAAGGCAGGGGTTAGGTGGAAACACCATATATTTT.

The chain employs TRBV7-9 and TRBJ2-5; the match to TRBD2 covers 7 bases. Trimming cost V 6 bases and J 4 bases; bases outside gene matches: 5. The length of the CDR3 is 13 residues. Germline lookup yields CDR1 SEHNR and CDR2 FQNEAQ (reference sequence). The chain's CDR3 is CASSLTGGETQYF. In DNA, the CDR3 is TGTGCCAGCAGTCTAACGGGGGGAGAGACCCAGTACTTC.

This chain joins TRBV7-3 and TRBJ1-6; no clear D. The V end was cut by 2 bases, the J end by 7 bases, with 12 bases between. There are 15 residues in the CDR3. The germline CDR1 and CDR2 sequences are SGHTA and FQGTGA. This CDR3 is CASSLLGRLNSPLHF. The DNA for the CDR3 is TGTGCCAGCAGCTTACTGGGCAGGCTGAATTCACCCCTCCACTTT. Full variable domain (remainder filled in from reference TRBV7-3 and TRBJ1-6): GAGVSQTPSNKVTEKGKYVELRCDPISGHTALYWYRQSLGQGPEFLIYFQGTGAADDSGLPNDRFFAVRPEGSVSTLKIQRTERGDSAVYLCASSLLGRLNSPLHFGNGTRLTVT.

The CDR3 DNA reads TGTGCCAGTAGTATGTCTAGCGGGAGCACAGATACGCAGTATTTT. Its translation: CASSMSSGSTDTQYF. The chain couples TRBV19 to TRBJ2-3, with 8 bases identical to TRBD2. Germline values: CDR1 LNHDA, CDR2 SQIVND (reference sequence). CDR3 length equals 15 residues. The V segment lost 3 bases and the J segment 0 bases; nucleotides outside the gene matches: 2. The whole variable domain, filled in from reference TRBV19 and TRBJ2-3, reads DGGITQSPKYLFRKEGQNVTLSCEQNLNHDAMYWYRQDPGQGLRLIYYSQIVNDFQKGDIAEGYSVSREKKESFPLTVTSAQKNPTAFYLCASSMSSGSTDTQYFGPGTRLTVL.

The chain combines TRBV7-3 with TRBJ2-1; D is possibly TRBD1 (6 bases). The V and J ends lost 5 bases and 6 bases respectively, with 11 bases between them. This CDR3 is 13 amino acids long. Germline V gene sequence: CDR1 SGHTA, CDR2 FQGTGA. The CDR3 spells CASSPGTSNEQFF. As DNA, the CDR3 is TGTGCCAGCAGCCCGGGGACATCCAATGAGCAGTTCTTC.

This clone was recorded only once. The V and J genes are TRBV10-3 and TRBJ2-7; 8 nucleotides match TRBD2. J lost 3 bases, V lost 1 base, and 8 bases had no gene match. The CDR3 covers 16 residues. The germline CDR1 and CDR2 sequences are ENHRY and SYGVKD. CDR3 sequence reads: CAISELGSGRGYEQYF. DNA of the CDR3: TGTGCCATCAGTGAGTTGGGAAGCGGGAGAGGCTACGAGCAGTACTTC.

The V call is TRBV11-2, the J call TRBJ1-2, with TRBD1 identical over 8 bases. The CDR3 covers 12 residues. With 6 bases clipped from V and 8 bases from J, the junction kept 5 bases outside the gene matches. Germline CDR1 reads SGHAT; CDR2 reads FQNNGV. The CDR3 is CASSGTGWGYTF. Written as DNA, the CDR3 is TGTGCCAGCAGTGGGACAGGTTGGGGCTACACCTTC.

This chain uses TRBV5-1 with TRBJ1-2; D unresolved. From germline, CDR1 is SGHRS and CDR2 YFSETQ. Trimming pared 4 bases from V and 0 bases from J, leaving 10 bases between. The CDR3 loop spans 14 amino acids. CDR3 loop: CASSALDTNYGYTF. The DNA for the CDR3 is TGCGCCAGCAGCGCACTAGACACTAACTATGGCTACACCTTC. The entire variable domain, with the rest obtained from reference TRBV5-1 and TRBJ1-2, is as follows: KAGVTQTPRYLIKTRGQQVTLSCSPISGHRSVSWYQQTPGQGLQFLFEYFSETQRNKGNFPGRFSGRQFSNSRSEMNVSTLELGDSALYLCASSALDTNYGYTFGSGTRLTVV.

V is TRBV29-1 and J is TRBJ1-2; 10 bases are shared with TRBD1. Trimming removed 3 bases from V and 9 bases from J; junction bases left unmatched: 7. This CDR3 contains 13 residues. Germline V lookup: CDR1 SQVTM, CDR2 ANQGSEA. The CDR3 DNA follows: TGCAGCGTTGATTTAGGGGACAGGGGTAGCTACACCTTC. The encoded protein is CSVDLGDRGSYTF. The full variable domain, completed using reference TRBV29-1 and TRBJ1-2, is SAVISQKPSRDICQRGTSLTIQCQVDSQVTMMFWYRQQPGQSLTLIATANQGSEATYESGFVIDKFPISRPNLTFSTLTVSNMSPEDSSIYLCSVDLGDRGSYTFGSGTRLTVV.